The sequence of this T cell receptor beta chain was determined in a study of T cell responses to AZD1222 COVID-19 vaccine. As regards this clone: Its antigen is unidentified.

Study results and caveats: Among those given AZD1222, only five to seven were seropositive at baseline. White British ancestry dominated among donors, who included more females, and clonal diversity was possibly underestimated. Spike-specific TCRs gained breadth and depth after people received two AZD1222 doses.

Clones were read by immunoSEQ multiplex PCR, and TCRdb kept only the in-frame ones, dropping some. The sample has fewer than 130,000 clones, 92% seen once; the top ten hold approximately 1.2%. The CDR3 is 13 amino acids. V lost 1 base, J lost 5 bases, and 7 bases lay in between. CDR1 is SGHTA and CDR2 is FQGNSA in the germline V gene. This clonotype was obtained from an adult in good health. J is TRBJ2-3 and V is TRBV7-2; D not resolved. The sequencing used peripheral blood, collected on day 0 of AZD1222 vaccination. The CDR3 here is CASSLGWRDTQYF. The CDR3 coding sequence is TGTGCCAGCAGCTTAGGGTGGCGAGATACGCAGTATTTT. The full variable domain, in which reference TRBV7-2 and TRBJ2-3 provide the parts outside the CDR3, is GAGVSQSPSNKVTEKGKDVELRCDPISGHTALYWYRQSLGQGLEFLIYFQGNSAPDKSGLPSDRFSAERTGGSVSTLTIQRTQQEDSAVYLCASSLGWRDTQYFGPGTRLTVL.